This TCR beta chain was retrieved from a study of blood T cell repertoires in COVID-19. For the study at large: Samples taken during acute and convalescent COVID-19 were collected in the United States, Italy and Spain. Sources were T cells, B-cell-depleted T cells, or PBMCs; the material itself was cDNA or gDNA.

This clone was recorded many times. Under the authors' procedure: The assay estimated nucleated cells by amplifying reference gene primers. Libraries were prepared by immunoSEQ multiplex PCR; TCRdb keeps only in-frame clonotypes and omits some of them. D and trimming come from the DNA, and the V and J calls and clone size come from that table. This sample has over 50,000 clones; about three quarters occur once, and the top ten carry approximately 14%. CDR3 size: 14 residues. Germline V gene lookup returns CDR1 SGHRS and CDR2 YFSETQ. V lost 4 bases, J lost 2 bases, and 2 bases stayed unmatched. What was sequenced was peripheral blood. The sequence derives from a man older than 75 with acute or convalescent COVID-19. V usage is TRBV5-1 and J usage is TRBJ2-5, with 10 bases aligning to TRBD1. Written as DNA, the CDR3 is TGCGCCAGCAGCATGGGACAGGGGCAAGAGACCCAGTACTTC. Protein: CASSMGQGQETQYF.